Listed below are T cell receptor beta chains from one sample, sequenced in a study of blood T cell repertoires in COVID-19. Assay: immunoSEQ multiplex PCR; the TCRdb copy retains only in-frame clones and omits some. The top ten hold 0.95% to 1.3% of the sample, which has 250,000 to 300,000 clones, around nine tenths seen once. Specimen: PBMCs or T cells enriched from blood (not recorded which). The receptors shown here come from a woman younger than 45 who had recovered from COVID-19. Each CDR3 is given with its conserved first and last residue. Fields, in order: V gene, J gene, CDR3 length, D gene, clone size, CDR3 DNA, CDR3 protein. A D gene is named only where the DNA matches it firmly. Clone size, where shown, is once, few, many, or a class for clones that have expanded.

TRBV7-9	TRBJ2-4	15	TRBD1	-	TGTGCCAGCAGCTTAGAACAGGGGGCCAAAAACATTCAGTACTTC	CASSLEQGAKNIQYF
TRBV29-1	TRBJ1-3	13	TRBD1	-	TGCAGCGTTGGACAGGGGGCTGGAAACACCATATATTTT	CSVGQGAGNTIYF
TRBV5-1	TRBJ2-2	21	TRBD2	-	TGCGCCAGCAGCTTGATTATAGGGAGCCTAGCGGGCGCGTCGAACACCGGGGAGCTGTTTTTT	CASSLIIGSLAGASNTGELFF
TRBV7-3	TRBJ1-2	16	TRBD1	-	TGTGCCAGCAGCCCCGCCCCTGGGACAGGGGGCCATGGCTACACCTTC	CASSPAPGTGGHGYTF
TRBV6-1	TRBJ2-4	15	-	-	TGTGCCAGCAGTGGTACCGAACAAGCCAAAAACATTCAGTACTTC	CASSGTEQAKNIQYF
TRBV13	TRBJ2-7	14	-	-	TGTGCCAGCAGCCCAGGGGTGAGGACCTACGAGCAGTACTTC	CASSPGVRTYEQYF
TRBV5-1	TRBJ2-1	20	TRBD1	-	TGCGCCAGTTTAAACTTTCCTTGGGACAGGGGCGCCCCTGGAAGCAGGTCCGAATTCTTC	CASLNFPWDRGAPGSRSEFF
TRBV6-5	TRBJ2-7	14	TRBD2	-	TGTGCCAGCAGTCCCCGGACTAGAAACTACGAGCAGTACTTC	CASSPRTRNYEQYF
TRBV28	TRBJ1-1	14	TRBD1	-	TGTGCCAGCAACATGTGGGACAGGGCCACTGAAGCTTTCTTT	CASNMWDRATEAFF
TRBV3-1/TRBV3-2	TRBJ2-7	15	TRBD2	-	TGTGCCAGCAGCCAAGTTGGACTAGCGGGTTACGAGCAGTACTTC	CASSQVGLAGYEQYF
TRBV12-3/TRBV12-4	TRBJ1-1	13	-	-	TGTGCCAGCAGTTTAAAGGGGTTTGGGGAAGCTTTCTTT	CASSLKGFGEAFF
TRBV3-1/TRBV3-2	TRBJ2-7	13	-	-	TGTGCCAGCAGCCCATCTATCCCCTACGAGCAGTACTTC	CASSPSIPYEQYF
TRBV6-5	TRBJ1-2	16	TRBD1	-	TGTGCCAGCAGTTACTTTCCGGGACAGGAAATTTATGGCTACACCTTC	CASSYFPGQEIYGYTF
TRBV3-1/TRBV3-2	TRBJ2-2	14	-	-	TGTGCCAGCAGTTCTACGGCGAACACCGGGGAGCTGTTTTTT	CASSSTANTGELFF
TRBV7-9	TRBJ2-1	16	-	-	TGTGCCAGCAGCCCTAGGGGGCAAGCGGGGGACAATGAGCAGTTCTTC	CASSPRGQAGDNEQFF
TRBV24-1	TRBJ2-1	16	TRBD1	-	TGTGCCACCAGTGATAAAGGGACAGGGATTGTCTATGAGCAGTTCTTC	CATSDKGTGIVYEQFF
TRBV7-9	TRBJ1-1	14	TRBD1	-	TGTGCCAGCAGCTTAGTACAGGGGGCCACTGAAGCTTTCTTT	CASSLVQGATEAFF
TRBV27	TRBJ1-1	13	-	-	TGTGCCAGCAGTAGACAGGAGAACACTGAAGCTTTCTTT	CASSRQENTEAFF
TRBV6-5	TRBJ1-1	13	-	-	TGTGCCACTTACAGGGATCCCGTGACTGAAGCTTTCTTT	CATYRDPVTEAFF
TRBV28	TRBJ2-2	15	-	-	TGTGCCAGCAGCTGGTACGGGACGAACACCGGGGAGCTGTTTTTT	CASSWYGTNTGELFF
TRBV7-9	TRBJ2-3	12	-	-	TGTGCCAGCAGCCGGGACACAGATACGCAGTATTTT	CASSRDTDTQYF
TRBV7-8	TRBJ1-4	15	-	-	TGTGCCAGCAGCTTAAACAGGGCAACTAATGAAAAACTGTTTTTT	CASSLNRATNEKLFF
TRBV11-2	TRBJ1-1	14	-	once	TGTGCCAGCAGCTTAGTCGGGGGGAACACTGAAGCTTTCTTT	CASSLVGGNTEAFF
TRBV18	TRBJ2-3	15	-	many	TGTGCCAGCTCCCCGGGTTACCGCGACACAGATACGCAGTATTTT	CASSPGYRDTDTQYF
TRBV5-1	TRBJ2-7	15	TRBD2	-	TGCGCCAGCAGCTTGGTCCGGACTAGCGGGGACGAGCAGTACTTC	CASSLVRTSGDEQYF
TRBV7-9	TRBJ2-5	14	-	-	TGTGCCAGCAGCTGGGGGACTTCCCAAGAGACCCAGTACTTC	CASSWGTSQETQYF
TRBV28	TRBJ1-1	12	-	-	TGTGCCAGCAGCCCTTCTGACACTGAAGCTTTCTTT	CASSPSDTEAFF
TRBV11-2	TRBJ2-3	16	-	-	TGTGCCAGCAGTTCCGCGGCGGGACGCAGCACAGATACGCAGTATTTT	CASSSAAGRSTDTQYF
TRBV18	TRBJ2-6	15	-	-	TGTGCCAGCCGTGCCATCAGGGCTGGGGCCAACGTCCTGACTTTC	CASRAIRAGANVLTF
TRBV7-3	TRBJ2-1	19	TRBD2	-	TGTGCCAGCAGCGCCTCCGGGACTAGCGGGCGACAATCCTACAATGAGCAGTTCTTC	CASSASGTSGRQSYNEQFF
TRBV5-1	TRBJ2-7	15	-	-	TGCGCCAGCAGCTTGTCGACAGGGACTCCCTACGAGCAGTACTTC	CASSLSTGTPYEQYF
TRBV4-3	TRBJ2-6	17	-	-	TGCGCCAGCAGCCAAGATATTGCCGCGACTGGGGCCAACGTCCTGACTTTC	CASSQDIAATGANVLTF
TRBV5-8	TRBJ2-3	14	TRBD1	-	TGTGCCAGCAGCTTCTCGACAGGGACAGATACGCAGTATTTT	CASSFSTGTDTQYF
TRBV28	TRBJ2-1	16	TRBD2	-	TGTGCCAGCACCGGACTAGCGGGAGTTATCTACAATGAGCAGTTCTTC	CASTGLAGVIYNEQFF
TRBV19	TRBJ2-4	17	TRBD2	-	TGTGCCAGTAGTATAGTCGGGACTAGCGGGAGACTTAACATTCAGTACTTC	CASSIVGTSGRLNIQYF
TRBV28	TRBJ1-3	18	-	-	TGTGCCAGCATCACTCAAGGGCTGCGGGGAGACTCTGGAAACACCATATATTTT	CASITQGLRGDSGNTIYF
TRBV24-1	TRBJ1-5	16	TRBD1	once	TGTGCCACCAGTGATTCAAGCCAGGGGGCAAGGCAGCCCCAGCATTTT	CATSDSSQGARQPQHF
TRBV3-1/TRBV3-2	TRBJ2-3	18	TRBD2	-	TGTGCCAGCAGCCAAGACCTCGGACTAGCGGGAGCCATGGATACGCAGTATTTT	CASSQDLGLAGAMDTQYF
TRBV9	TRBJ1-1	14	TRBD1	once	TGTGCCAGCAGCGCCTATACAGGGGGCACTGAAGCTTTCTTT	CASSAYTGGTEAFF
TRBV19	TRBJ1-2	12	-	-	TGTGCCAGTACCGGGACTTCGGATGGCTACACCTTC	CASTGTSDGYTF
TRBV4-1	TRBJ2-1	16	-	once	TGCGCCAGCAGCCCCCCGGGACTCGACTCCTACAATGAGCAGTTCTTC	CASSPPGLDSYNEQFF
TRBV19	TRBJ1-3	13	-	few	TGTGCCAGTAACCTCCAGTCTGGAAACACCATATATTTT	CASNLQSGNTIYF
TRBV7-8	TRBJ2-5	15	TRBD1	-	TGTGCCAGCAGCGGCGGGACAGGGGTAGGAGAGACCCAGTACTTC	CASSGGTGVGETQYF
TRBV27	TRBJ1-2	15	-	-	TGTGCCAGCAGTTTCGGGGTCCCGGGGAGCTATGGCTACACCTTC	CASSFGVPGSYGYTF
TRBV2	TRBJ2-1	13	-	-	TGTGCCAGCAGTGGCGGGGGCTGGGATGAGCAGTTCTTC	CASSGGGWDEQFF
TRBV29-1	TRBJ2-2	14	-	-	TGCAGCGCCGTCCGGGGGAGCGACACCGGGGAGCTGTTTTTT	CSAVRGSDTGELFF
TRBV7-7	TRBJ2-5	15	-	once	TGTGCTAGCAGCTTAGGACGGACTAACCAAGAGACCCAGTACTTC	CASSLGRTNQETQYF
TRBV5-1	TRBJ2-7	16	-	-	TGCGCCAGCAGCTCGTTCCGGGACTCGCCCCATTGGGAGCAGTACTTC	CASSSFRDSPHWEQYF
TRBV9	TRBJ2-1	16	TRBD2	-	TGTGCCAGCAGCACCTCCGGGACTAGCGCCTACAATGAGCAGTTCTTC	CASSTSGTSAYNEQFF
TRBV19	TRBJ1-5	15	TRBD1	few	TGTGCCAGTAGTACCGGGACAGGGGCTAGTCAGCCCCAGCATTTT	CASSTGTGASQPQHF